One and the same sample provided the 28 T cell receptor beta chains below, sequenced in a study of shared clonotypes between healthy human individuals. The assay was immunoSEQ multiplex PCR, and TCRdb's table has in-frame clones only and misses some. The sample contains 1.6 million or so clones, approximately 98.5% of which appear only once. The specimen was naive CD4+ T cells sorted from blood. Subset in this sample: CD45RA+ positively selected. Source of these receptors: a man aged 30 to 45 in good health.

The chain employs TRBV5-1 and TRBJ2-3; tentatively, D is TRBD1 or TRBD2 (5 bases each). Germline V gives CDR1 SGHRS, CDR2 YFSETQ. This CDR3 has 13 residues. Between the trimmed V and J ends, which lost 5 bases and 1 base, there was a span of 8 bases. The chain's CDR3 is CASRRDGTDTQYF. Here the CDR3 DNA reads TGCGCCAGCAGAAGGGACGGCACAGATACGCAGTATTTT.

This chain connects TRBV29-1 to TRBJ1-1; possible D gene TRBD1, 6 bases. Per the germline V gene, CDR1 is SQVTM and CDR2 is ANQGSEA. The CDR3 contains 14 residues. Trimming removed 1 base from V and 5 bases from J, with 14 bases in between. CDR3 residues: CSVEVTGMWTEAFF. The DNA of the CDR3 is TGCAGCGTTGAAGTGACAGGCATGTGGACTGAAGCTTTCTTT.

The rearrangement uses TRBV9 and TRBJ2-5; unclear D gene. Germline-derived CDR1 and CDR2 are SGDLS and YYNGEE. The CDR3 loop spans 16 amino acids. V was clipped by 0 bases and J by 2 bases, with 14 bases between them. The CDR3, as DNA: TGTGCCAGCAGCGTAGCTACGATGGTCTCGCAAGAGACCCAGTACTTC. Its translation: CASSVATMVSQETQYF.

This chain joins TRBV20-1 and TRBJ2-1; D is unresolved. Trimming removed 6 bases from V and 4 bases from J, with 7 bases in between. CDR1 is DFQATT, CDR2 SNEGSKA, per germline (reference sequence). The CDR3 runs 11 residues. CDR3 amino acids: CSATPYNEQFF. Here the CDR3 DNA reads TGCAGTGCCACACCTTACAATGAGCAGTTCTTC.

The chain employs TRBV5-1 and TRBJ2-2; D is possibly TRBD1 or TRBD2 (6 bases each). Trimming left V 4 bases short and J 5 bases short, with 30 bases between. Germline V gene sequence: CDR1 SGHRS, CDR2 YFSETQ. CDR3 length: 20 amino acids. CDR3 DNA sequence: TGCGCCAGCAGCCCCCAAACCGCCGTACAGGGCCGGCGGGGAACCGGGGAGCTGTTTTTT. It yields the protein CASSPQTAVQGRRGTGELFF.

V is TRBV7-2 and J is TRBJ2-5; a possible D gene is TRBD2 (5 bases). V lost 4 bases to trimming and J lost 5 bases, with 20 bases between them. Germline V gene sequence: CDR1 SGHTA, CDR2 FQGNSA. CDR3 length equals 16 residues. CDR3 residues: CASSSPRGSPGETQYF. In DNA form, the CDR3 reads TGTGCCAGCAGCTCCCCCAGAGGCAGCCCGGGGGAGACCCAGTACTTC.

This chain links TRBV7-9 with TRBJ2-7; 12 nucleotides align to TRBD2. CDR1 is SEHNR and CDR2 is FQNEAQ in the germline V gene (reference sequence). This CDR3 contains 13 residues. With V trimmed by 4 bases and J by 5 bases, 0 bases remained unmatched. The CDR3 nucleotides are TGTGCCAGCAGCTGGACTAGCGGGAACGAGCAGTACTTC. It codes for CASSWTSGNEQYF.

The chain uses TRBV7-3 and TRBJ2-2, with 8 bases aligning to TRBD2. V trimming: 4 bases; J trimming: 6 bases; junction bases outside the gene matches: 10. There are 16 residues in the CDR3. The germline gives CDR1 SGHTA, CDR2 FQGTGA. The CDR3 sequence is CASSYPGLGGAGELFF. CDR3 DNA: TGTGCCAGCAGCTACCCGGGACTAGGAGGCGCCGGGGAGCTGTTTTTT.

This clone is a singleton in its sample. The rearrangement links TRBV29-1 to TRBJ1-2; D is uncertain. The CDR3 spans 11 residues. V shed 6 bases and J shed 7 bases, with 12 bases lying between them. Germline CDR1 is SQVTM and CDR2 is ANQGSEA. The CDR3 protein is CSVLNASGYTF. In nucleotides, the CDR3 is TGCAGCGTCCTAAACGCCAGTGGCTACACCTTC.

This clone was recorded only once. V and J are TRBV7-9 and TRBJ2-3; weak D call: TRBD2 (6 bases). Trimming cost V 0 bases and J 8 bases, with 12 bases left between them. Germline CDR1 and CDR2: SEHNR and FQNEAQ (reference sequence). The CDR3 extends over 14 amino acids. The CDR3 reads CASSLAGGRATQYF. The CDR3 bases are TGTGCCAGCAGCTTAGCGGGAGGCCGGGCTACGCAGTATTTT.

The chain recombines TRBV6-1 with TRBJ2-1; TRBD2 matches 9 bases. With V trimmed by 1 base and J by 9 bases, 1 base remained unmatched. CDR3 length: 13 amino acids. CDR1 is MNHNS and CDR2 is SASEGT in the germline V gene. This chain's CDR3 is CASSEVAGVEQFF. The CDR3 DNA reads as TGTGCCAGCAGTGAAGTAGCGGGAGTTGAGCAGTTCTTC.

The gene calls are TRBV5-1 and TRBJ2-6; D perhaps matches TRBD1 (6 bases). The V gene lost 4 bases and the J gene lost 1 base, with 9 bases spanning the gap. Germline V CDR1 and CDR2: SGHRS, YFSETQ. The CDR3 runs to 15 residues. The CDR3 nucleotides read TGCGCCAGCAGCATCACAGGGTCTGGGGCCAACGTCCTGACTTTC. Protein: CASSITGSGANVLTF.

The rearrangement joins TRBV9 to TRBJ2-2; 11 bases match TRBD1. Looked up from germline, CDR1 is SGDLS and CDR2 is YYNGEE. The CDR3 runs 15 residues. The V segment lost 0 bases and the J segment 6 bases; nucleotides outside the gene matches: 1. CDR3 DNA: TGTGCCAGCAGCGTAGTGGGACAGGGGGCCGGGGAGCTGTTTTTT. Translation gives CASSVVGQGAGELFF.

CDR3 nucleotide sequence: TGTGCCAGTAGTATGGGCGGAACTCCCAAAGAGACCCAGTACTTC. The encoded protein is CASSMGGTPKETQYF. The chain combines TRBV19 with TRBJ2-5; D remains ambiguous. Germline-derived CDR1 and CDR2 are LNHDA and SQIVND (reference sequence). The CDR3 covers 15 residues. V lost 3 bases to trimming and J lost 3 bases, with 14 bases between them.

The chain has TRBV19 and TRBJ2-1; TRBD2 matches at 7 bases. From germline, CDR1 is LNHDA and CDR2 SQIVND (reference sequence). CDR3 length equals 14 residues. V shed 6 bases and J 7 bases; nucleotides not matched to a gene: 9. The CDR3 protein is CASSHQRGENEQFF. CDR3 bases: TGTGCCAGTAGCCACCAACGGGGGGAAAATGAGCAGTTCTTC.

The V call is TRBV5-1, the J call TRBJ2-1; D tentatively reads TRBD1 or TRBD2 (5 bases each). V was shortened by 6 bases and J by 4 bases, with 14 bases between the two germline ends. Germline V gene data show CDR1 as SGHRS and CDR2 as YFSETQ. This CDR3 contains 14 residues. This chain's CDR3 is CASTPAAGYNEQFF. CDR3 DNA sequence: TGCGCCAGCACCCCAGCGGCAGGGTACAATGAGCAGTTCTTC.

V gene TRBV11-3 combines with J gene TRBJ2-7; D is unclear. CDR3 length: 13 amino acids. Germline assignment: CDR1 SGHNT and CDR2 YENEEA. V shed 5 bases and J shed 6 bases, with 14 bases lying between them. CDR3 sequence reads: CASSADWSGEQYF. The DNA for the CDR3 is TGTGCCAGCAGCGCCGATTGGAGTGGCGAGCAGTACTTC.

This chain connects TRBV5-1 to TRBJ2-3; 8 bases agree with TRBD1. The ends lost 0 bases at V and 3 bases at J; junction bases unmatched: 12. Germline V gene data show CDR1 as SGHRS and CDR2 as YFSETQ. This CDR3 is built from 18 residues. The CDR3 region is CASSLDSSGGGLTDTQYF. The CDR3 bases are TGCGCCAGCAGCTTGGATAGCTCAGGGGGCGGGTTGACAGATACGCAGTATTTT.

The DNA for the CDR3 is TGCAGCGTTGTCGGGACCGTCACAGATACGCAGTATTTT. Translation: CSVVGTVTDTQYF. This chain uses TRBV29-1 with TRBJ2-3; the D gene could be TRBD1 or TRBD2 (5 bases each). The CDR3 is 13 amino acids. Germline V CDR1 and CDR2: SQVTM, ANQGSEA. V was pared by 4 bases and J by 2 bases, with 10 bases between.

The rearrangement links TRBV10-2 to TRBJ2-5; 10 bases fit TRBD2. CDR3 size: 15 residues. Germline trimming cut 6 bases from V and 3 bases from J; bases unmatched to any gene: 7. Germline CDR1 WSHSY, CDR2 SAAADI. CDR3 amino acids: CASRSRGLAEETQYF. CDR3 sequence (DNA): TGCGCCAGCAGATCGAGAGGACTAGCGGAAGAGACCCAGTACTTC.

V is TRBV27 and J is TRBJ2-2, with a weak D call TRBD2 (6 bases). The germline CDR1 and CDR2 sequences are MNHEY and SMNVEV (reference sequence). Trimming shortened V by 6 bases and J by 7 bases, and 18 bases separated the two germline ends. This CDR3 spans 15 amino acids. The CDR3 DNA is TGTGCCAGCAGAGCGAGAGGACTAACTTTCGGGGAGCTGTTTTTT. Amino acids: CASRARGLTFGELFF.

J is TRBJ2-7 and V is TRBV6-6, with D uncertain. V was pared by 5 bases and J by 6 bases, with 17 bases between. Germline lookup yields CDR1 MNHNY and CDR2 SVGAGI (reference sequence). The CDR3 has 14 residues. The CDR3 region is CASSTTGPNGEQYF. The CDR3 DNA sequence: TGTGCCAGCAGTACGACCGGGCCCAATGGCGAGCAGTACTTC.

The chain links TRBV28 to TRBJ1-4; possible D gene TRBD1, 6 bases. V lost 4 bases, J lost 3 bases, and 21 bases lay in between. The CDR3 totals 18 residues. Germline CDR1 is MDHEN and CDR2 is SYDVKM. The CDR3 here is CASSSLGLQGSANEKLFF. The CDR3 bases are TGTGCCAGCAGTTCCCTCGGGCTACAGGGATCGGCTAATGAAAAACTGTTTTTT. The entire variable domain, with the rest obtained from reference TRBV28 and TRBJ1-4, is as follows: DVKVTQSSRYLVKRTGEKVFLECVQDMDHENMFWYRQDPGLGLRLIYFSYDVKMKEKGDIPEGYSVSREKKERFSLILESASTNQTSMYLCASSSLGLQGSANEKLFFGSGTQLSVL.

The genes are TRBV5-6 and TRBJ2-3; weak D call: TRBD1 (5 bases). Germline CDR1 is SGHDT and CDR2 is YYEEEE. Between the trimmed V and J ends, which lost 0 bases and 3 bases, there was a span of 5 bases. This CDR3 has 13 residues. This CDR3 reads CASSLGQTDTQYF. The DNA of the CDR3 is TGTGCCAGCAGCTTGGGACAGACAGATACGCAGTATTTT.

This clone was counted a single time. The chain combines TRBV7-6 with TRBJ2-5; 12 bases match TRBD2. CDR1 is SGHVS, CDR2 FNYEAQ, per germline. V lost 5 bases to trimming and J lost 3 bases; unmatched junction nucleotides: 4. The CDR3 covers 15 residues. CDR3 coding DNA: TGTGCCAGCAGCGTTAGGACTAGCGGGAAAGAGACCCAGTACTTC. As protein: CASSVRTSGKETQYF.

The chain recombines TRBV11-3 with TRBJ2-7; the match to TRBD2 covers 13 bases. The trim removed 2 bases at V and 7 bases at J, leaving 14 bases unmatched. The CDR3 covers 18 residues. Germline V gene data show CDR1 as SGHNT and CDR2 as YENEEA. The CDR3 nucleotides read TGTGCCAGCAGCTTACATACTACTAGCGGGAGGGGGTTTTCGGAGCAGTACTTC. Translated: CASSLHTTSGRGFSEQYF.

The gene calls are TRBV5-1 and TRBJ2-7; D is possibly TRBD2 (5 bases). The CDR3 covers 14 residues. The V gene's germline CDR1 is SGHRS and CDR2 YFSETQ. V lost 0 bases to trimming and J lost 2 bases, with 9 bases between them. This CDR3 reads CASSLEAEPYEQYF. CDR3 in DNA: TGCGCCAGCAGCTTGGAAGCGGAGCCCTACGAGCAGTACTTC.

V usage is TRBV28 and J usage is TRBJ2-2; unclear D gene. The ends were cut back, 7 bases at V and 3 bases at J, with 6 bases in the middle. Germline CDR1 reads MDHEN; CDR2 reads SYDVKM. The CDR3 contains 12 residues. The CDR3 DNA follows: TGTGCCAGCACATCCTACACCGGGGAGCTGTTTTTT. The encoded protein is CASTSYTGELFF.